What follows are 7 T cell receptor beta chains derived from one specimen sequenced in a study of neurological immune-mediated disorders. TCRdb analysed the 5' RACE reads with MiXCR anew, one entry per CDR3 protein. Of under 85,000 distinct CDR3 sequences in the sample, around 10% are singletons; the top ten hold more than 1.5%. The sample taken for sequencing was PBMCs. These receptors originate from a man aged 40-49 years in good health.

A word on this clonotype: A clone one base away is much larger, so this may be a read error. This chain links TRBV20-1 with TRBJ1-5, with TRBD1 identical over 7 bases. Germline assignment: CDR1 DFQATT and CDR2 SNEGSKA (reference sequence). Trimming removed 3 bases from V and 6 bases from J; junction bases left unmatched: 11. The CDR3 loop spans 15 amino acids. The CDR3 sequence: CSASRGTEGSQPQHF. The CDR3 bases are TGCAGTGCTAGCAGGGGGACCGAAGGGAGTCAGCCCCAGCATTTT.

This clonotype was detected ten times or more. The rearrangement links TRBV6-5 to TRBJ2-5, with D maybe TRBD2 (5 bases). V dropped 8 bases and J dropped 7 bases, with 26 bases sitting between them. The CDR3 runs to 16 residues. Germline CDR1 MNHEY, CDR2 SVGAGI. This chain's CDR3 is CASGRGRAAEVMTQYF. CDR3 nucleotide sequence: TGTGCCAGCGGTCGGGGAAGGGCGGCCGAGGTGATGACCCAGTACTTC.

This clonotype has at least ten counts. This chain connects TRBV5-1 to TRBJ2-7; a weak D match, TRBD1 (6 bases). Germline V CDR1 and CDR2: SGHRS, YFSETQ. V was cut by 0 bases and J by 2 bases, with 15 bases left in between. The CDR3 length is 16 residues. The CDR3 region has the DNA TGCGCCAGCAGCTTGGATACAGGGAAATTTACCTACGAGCAGTACTTC. This sequence encodes CASSLDTGKFTYEQYF.

This clonotype was detected many times. V and J are TRBV5-1 and TRBJ2-2, with D possibly TRBD1 on 6 matching bases. V gave up 3 bases and J gave up 0 bases, with 9 bases separating them. Germline V gives CDR1 SGHRS, CDR2 YFSETQ. The length of the CDR3 is 15 residues. The CDR3 DNA reads as TGCGCCAGCAGCTCAGGGGACGCGAACACCGGGGAGCTGTTTTTT. Its protein product is CASSSGDANTGELFF.

This clonotype has at least ten counts. The J gene is TRBJ2-5, the V gene TRBV7-6, with 7 bases identical to TRBD1. Germline V gives CDR1 SGHVS, CDR2 FNYEAQ. J was trimmed by 3 bases and V by 5 bases; bases with no gene match: 6. This CDR3 is 14 amino acids long. CDR3 amino acids: CASSAGTVKETQYF. CDR3 nucleotides: TGTGCCAGCAGCGCAGGGACAGTAAAAGAGACCCAGTACTTC.

This clonotype was counted at least ten times. J is TRBJ1-2 and V is TRBV20-1, with D hard to call. Germline V gene data show CDR1 as DFQATT and CDR2 as SNEGSKA (reference sequence). This CDR3 spans 12 amino acids. Trimming cost V 0 bases and J 8 bases, with 10 bases left between them. The CDR3 nucleotides are TGCAGTGCTAGAGATGACGCGGGCGGCTACACCTTC. Translation gives CSARDDAGGYTF.

The chain links TRBV7-2 to TRBJ2-5, with TRBD2 matching 9 bases. This CDR3 comprises 16 residues. CDR1 SGHTA and CDR2 FQGNSA come from the germline V gene. V was clipped by 4 bases and J by 2 bases; unmatched bases: 8. The CDR3 region has the DNA TGTGCCAGCAGCTCGTCCCTAGCGGGACCACAAGAGACCCAGTACTTC. Translated: CASSSSLAGPQETQYF.